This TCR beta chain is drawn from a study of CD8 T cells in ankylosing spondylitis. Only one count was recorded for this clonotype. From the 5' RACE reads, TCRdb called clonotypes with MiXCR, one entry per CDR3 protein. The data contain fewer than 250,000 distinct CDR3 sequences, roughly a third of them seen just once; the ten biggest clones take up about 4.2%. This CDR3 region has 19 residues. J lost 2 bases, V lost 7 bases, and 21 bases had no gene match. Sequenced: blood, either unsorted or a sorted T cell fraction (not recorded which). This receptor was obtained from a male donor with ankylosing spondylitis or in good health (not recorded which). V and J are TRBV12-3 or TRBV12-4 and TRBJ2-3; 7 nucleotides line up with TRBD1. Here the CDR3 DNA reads TGTGCCAGCAACTCTCCCAACACAGGGGCCCGGGAAAACACAGATACGCAGTATTTT. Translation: CASNSPNTGARENTDTQYF.